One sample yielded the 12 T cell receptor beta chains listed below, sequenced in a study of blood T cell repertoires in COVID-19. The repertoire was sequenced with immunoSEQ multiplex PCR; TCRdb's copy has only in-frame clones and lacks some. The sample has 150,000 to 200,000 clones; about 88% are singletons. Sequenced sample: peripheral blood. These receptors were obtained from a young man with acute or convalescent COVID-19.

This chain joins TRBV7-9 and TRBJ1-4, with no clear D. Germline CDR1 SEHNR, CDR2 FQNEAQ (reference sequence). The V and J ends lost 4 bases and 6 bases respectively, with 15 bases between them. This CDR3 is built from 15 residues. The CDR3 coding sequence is TGTGCCAGCAGCTCAGTTGTGGGCTTGGATGAAAAACTGTTTTTT. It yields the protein CASSSVVGLDEKLFF.

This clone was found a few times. The DNA for the CDR3 is TGTGCCAGTAGTATGCCCCCGGTCTATGGCTACACCTTC. It encodes CASSMPPVYGYTF. The V call is TRBV19, the J call TRBJ1-2; D gene uncertain. Germline CDR1 and CDR2: LNHDA and SQIVND (reference sequence). V lost 3 bases and J 4 bases, leaving 9 bases between the germline ends. The CDR3 consists of 13 residues.

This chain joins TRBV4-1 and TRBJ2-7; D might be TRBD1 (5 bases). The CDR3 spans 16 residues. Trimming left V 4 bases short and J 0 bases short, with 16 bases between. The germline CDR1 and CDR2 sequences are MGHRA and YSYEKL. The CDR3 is CASSPFSGSSSYEQYV. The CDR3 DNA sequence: TGCGCCAGCAGCCCCTTTTCAGGGTCGAGCTCCTACGAGCAGTACGTC.

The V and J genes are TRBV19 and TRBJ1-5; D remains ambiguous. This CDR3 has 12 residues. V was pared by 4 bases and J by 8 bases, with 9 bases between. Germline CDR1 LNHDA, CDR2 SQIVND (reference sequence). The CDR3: CASSTTGKPQHF. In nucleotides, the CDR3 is TGTGCCAGTAGTACTACCGGGAAGCCCCAGCATTTT.

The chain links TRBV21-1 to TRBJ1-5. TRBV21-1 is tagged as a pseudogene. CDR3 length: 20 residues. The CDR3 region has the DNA TGTGCCAGCAGCAAAGGCCCTTTTTTGGTCAGGAGGAATAGCAATCAGCCCCAGCATTTT. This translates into CASSKGPFLVRRNSNQPQHF.

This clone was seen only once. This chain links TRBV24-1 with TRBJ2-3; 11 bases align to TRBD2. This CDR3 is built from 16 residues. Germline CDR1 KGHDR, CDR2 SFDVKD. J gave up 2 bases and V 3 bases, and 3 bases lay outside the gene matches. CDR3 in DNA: TGTGCCACCAGTGATCTAGCGGGGGGCTACACAGATACGCAGTATTTT. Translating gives CATSDLAGGYTDTQYF.

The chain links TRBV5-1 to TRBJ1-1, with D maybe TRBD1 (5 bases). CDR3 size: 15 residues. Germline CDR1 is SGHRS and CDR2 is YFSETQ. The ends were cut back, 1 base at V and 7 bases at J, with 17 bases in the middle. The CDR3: CASSLWLRRGNEAFF. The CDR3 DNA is TGCGCCAGCAGCTTGTGGCTAAGAAGGGGCAATGAAGCTTTCTTT.

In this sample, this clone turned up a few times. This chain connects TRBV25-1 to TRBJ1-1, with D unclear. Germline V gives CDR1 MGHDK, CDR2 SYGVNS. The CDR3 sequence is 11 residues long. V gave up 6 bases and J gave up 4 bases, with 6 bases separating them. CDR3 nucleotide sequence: TGTGCCAGCAGAACAGCCACTGAAGCTTTCTTT. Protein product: CASRTATEAFF.

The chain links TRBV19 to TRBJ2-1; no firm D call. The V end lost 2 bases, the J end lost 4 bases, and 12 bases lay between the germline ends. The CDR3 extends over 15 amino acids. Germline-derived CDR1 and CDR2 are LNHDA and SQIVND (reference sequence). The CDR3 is CASSISLYTYNEQFF. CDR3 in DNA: TGTGCCAGTAGTATATCCCTCTATACGTACAATGAGCAGTTCTTC.

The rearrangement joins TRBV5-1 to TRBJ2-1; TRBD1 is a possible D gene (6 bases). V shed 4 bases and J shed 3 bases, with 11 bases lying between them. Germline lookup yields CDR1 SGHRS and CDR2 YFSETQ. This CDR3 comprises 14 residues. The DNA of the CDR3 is TGCGCCAGCAGCGAGACAGGACTCTACAATGAGCAGTTCTTC. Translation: CASSETGLYNEQFF.

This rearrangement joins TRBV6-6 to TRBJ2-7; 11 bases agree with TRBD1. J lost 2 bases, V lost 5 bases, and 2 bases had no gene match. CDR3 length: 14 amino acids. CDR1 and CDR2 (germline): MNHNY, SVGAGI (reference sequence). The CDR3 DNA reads TGTGCCAGCAGTAAGGGACAGGGGGCCTACGAGCAGTACGTC. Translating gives CASSKGQGAYEQYV.

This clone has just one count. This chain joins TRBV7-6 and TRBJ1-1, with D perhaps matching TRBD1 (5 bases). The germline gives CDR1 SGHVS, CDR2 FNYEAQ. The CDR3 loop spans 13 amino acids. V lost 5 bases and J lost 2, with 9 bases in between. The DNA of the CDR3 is TGTGCCAGCAGCCGCGACAGCAACACTGAAGCTTTCTTT. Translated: CASSRDSNTEAFF.